This T cell receptor beta chain was recorded in a study of blood T cell repertoires in COVID-19. Per the original data handling: Reference gene primer amplification in the assay estimated nucleated cell counts. TCRdb's table, derived via immunoSEQ multiplex PCR, lists solely in-frame clones and lacks some. V, J and clone size are taken as reported in that table, and D and trimming were inferred from the DNA itself. The data contain some 220,000 clones, 82% of them seen just once; the ten biggest clones take up about 5%. This CDR3 spans 15 amino acids. Trimming left V 2 bases short and J 10 bases short, with 20 bases between. Germline-derived CDR1 and CDR2 are SGHTA and FQGNSA.

This TCR was sampled from a woman in her 70s with COVID-19, enrolled during active disease. The chain has TRBV7-2 and TRBJ1-1; no firm D call. Sequencing input: peripheral blood. The CDR3 spells CASSLLLAGGGIAFF. CDR3 bases: TGTGCCAGCAGCTTACTTTTGGCAGGAGGTGGTATAGCTTTCTTT.